This TCR beta chain was recovered during a study of T cell repertoires in cytomegalovirus infection. Across the study: An indication of both CMV infection and matching HLA type came from public TCR beta signatures.

This clonotype has a count of ten or more. Its antigen is still unknown. Findings and caveats of the study: Clonotype analysis showed dominance of the ex vivo response by HLA-C-restricted CMV-specific TCR beta clonotypes. Cumulative public TCR beta family frequency identified CMV carriers with the relevant HLA.

V lost 7 bases, J lost 4 bases, and 10 bases lay in between. The CDR3 is made up of 12 amino acids. MiXCR, run by TCRdb on the reads, gives a single entry per CDR3 protein. Among 250,000 to 300,000 distinct CDR3 sequences listed, around 9% were seen once. Sequencing used PBMCs. The rearrangement joins TRBV12-3 or TRBV12-4 to TRBJ1-2; D unclear. The receptor comes from a human donor in good health (CMV status not recorded). Some clones in this sample may be carry-over from other donors' samples. Here the CDR3 DNA reads TGTGCCAGCACTCCAGGCGGCTATGGCTACACCTTC. Residues: CASTPGGYGYTF.